One sample yielded the 20 T cell receptor beta chains listed below, sequenced in a study of breast tumors, draining lymph nodes, adjacent tissues. Samples came from axillary lymph nodes draining the breast cancer. TCRdb analysed the multiplex PCR reads with MiXCR anew, one entry per CDR3 protein. The table includes 200,000 to 300,000 distinct CDR3 sequences, 30% detected once. Sequencing input: axillary lymph node tissue. These receptors were obtained from a female donor with breast cancer. Some clones in this sample may be carry-over from other donors' samples.

This clonotype was seen a handful of times. The chain carries TRBV20-1 and TRBJ2-4; tentatively, D is TRBD2 (5 bases). Germline CDR1 reads DFQATT; CDR2 reads SNEGSKA (reference sequence). The ends were cut back, 1 base at V and 7 bases at J, with 8 bases in the middle. This CDR3 has 12 residues. The CDR3 sequence: CSARVASNIQYF. The CDR3 region has the DNA TGCAGTGCTAGAGTGGCTAGCAACATTCAGTACTTC.

Ten or more counts support this clonotype. The genes are TRBV7-6 and TRBJ1-3; 7 bases fit TRBD1. Germline V gene data show CDR1 as SGHVS and CDR2 as FNYEAQ. J gave up 2 bases and V 0 bases, and 1 base lay outside the gene matches. This CDR3 has 15 amino acids. In nucleotides, the CDR3 is TGTGCCAGCAGCTTAGCGGGGACAGCTGGAAACACCATATATTTT. This gives the protein CASSLAGTAGNTIYF.

V gene TRBV5-1 combines with J gene TRBJ2-5; 15 bases are a match to TRBD2. This CDR3 contains 17 residues. Germline V gene lookup returns CDR1 SGHRS and CDR2 YFSETQ. Trimming removed 4 bases from V and 4 bases from J; junction bases left unmatched: 8. CDR3 loop: CASSLGLAGGPTETQYF. The CDR3 DNA follows: TGCGCCAGCAGCCTGGGACTAGCGGGAGGCCCAACAGAGACCCAGTACTTC.

This clonotype was detected only a few times. V and J are TRBV27 and TRBJ2-3; 10 nucleotides agree with TRBD2. V lost 3 bases, J lost 6 bases, and 6 bases stayed unmatched. Looked up from germline, CDR1 is MNHEY and CDR2 is SMNVEV (reference sequence). The CDR3 has 15 residues. CDR3: CASSFSGRAEDTQYF. The CDR3 bases are TGTGCCAGCAGTTTCAGCGGGAGGGCCGAGGATACGCAGTATTTT.

There are a few counts of this clonotype. This clone may be a read error of a much larger clone one base away. The chain carries TRBV4-2 and TRBJ2-2; 8 bases align to TRBD2. CDR3 length equals 15 residues. Per germline, CDR1 LGHNA and CDR2 YNFKEQ. The CDR3 loop reads CASGFSGANAGELFF. In DNA form, the CDR3 reads TGTGCCAGCGGATTTAGCGGGGCGAACGCCGGGGAGCTGTTTTTT.

This clonotype was seen repeatedly, ten times or more. This rearrangement joins TRBV29-1 to TRBJ1-5; 7 positions match TRBD1. Trimming removed 6 bases from V and 10 bases from J; junction bases left unmatched: 9. CDR1 and CDR2 from the germline V gene are SQVTM and ANQGSEA. The CDR3 is 12 residues long. As DNA, the CDR3 is TGCAGCGTAACAGGGGAGTTGGGTCCCCAGCATTTT. Amino acids: CSVTGELGPQHF.

A word on this clonotype: The conserved closing phenylalanine or tryptophan is absent in this CDR3, likely reflecting a read error. It is unclear where the CDR3 begins or ends on the DNA, so no DNA is shown, and the CDR3 is as TCRdb lists it. V is TRBV19 and J is TRBJ2-7; the table gives TRBD2 as D, unverified against the DNA. The CDR3 length is 12 residues, termini included. Germline V gene lookup returns CDR1 LNHDA and CDR2 SQIVND (reference sequence). CDR3 sequence: CATLRITYEQHS.

The count of this clonotype is one. The CDR3 does not end in the conserved phenylalanine or tryptophan, so this is likely a read error. V usage is TRBV5-1 and J usage is TRBJ1-1, with D possibly being TRBD1 (5 bases). The CDR3 covers 14 residues. V lost 0 bases, J lost 1 base, and 7 bases lay in between. Germline CDR1 reads SGHRS; CDR2 reads YFSETQ. The CDR3 coding sequence is TGCGCCAGCAGCTTGGTTCAGGGGAACACTGAAGCTTTCTCT. Translating it yields CASSLVQGNTEAFS.

CDR3 sequence: CASSLRASGTVGLLNNEQFF. DNA for the CDR3: TGTGCCAGCAGCTTAAGGGCTAGCGGGACAGTGGGTCTATTGAACAATGAGCAGTTCTTC. The chain joins TRBV7-3 to TRBJ2-1, with TRBD2 matching 9 bases. From germline, CDR1 is SGHTA and CDR2 FQGTGA. This CDR3 has 20 residues. The trim removed 1 base at V and 5 bases at J, leaving 18 bases unmatched.

The genes are TRBV9 and TRBJ2-5; the match to TRBD2 covers 8 bases. This CDR3 spans 15 amino acids. V shed 1 base and J 4 bases; nucleotides not matched to a gene: 6. Germline V lookup: CDR1 SGDLS, CDR2 YYNGEE. CDR3 bases: TGTGCCAGCAGCGTAACAGCGGGAGTGAGAGAGACCCAGTACTTC. Protein product: CASSVTAGVRETQYF.

With respect to this clonotype: This clone may be a read error of a much larger clone one base away. V gene TRBV6-6 combines with J gene TRBJ1-5, with D possibly TRBD1 on 5 matching bases. The CDR3 consists of 16 residues. V lost 6 bases and J 0 bases, leaving 15 bases between the germline ends. CDR1 MNHNY and CDR2 SVGAGI come from the germline V gene (reference sequence). In DNA, the CDR3 is TGTGCCAGCAGACGATCGATACAGGCTAGCAATCAGCCCCAGCATTTT. It translates to CASRRSIQASNQPQHF.

This chain uses TRBV5-8 with TRBJ2-7; a possible D gene is TRBD1 (6 bases). The CDR3 extends over 15 amino acids. Germline lookup yields CDR1 SGHTS and CDR2 YDEGEE. V lost 3 bases, J lost 7 bases, and 20 bases lay in between. The CDR3 region has the DNA TGTGCCAGCAGCTCTCAGGGGAGCTCCTACAATGAGCAGTACTTC. Protein: CASSSQGSSYNEQYF.

In its sample, this clonotype was seen many times. The chain carries TRBV20-1 and TRBJ2-7; D is unclear. Trimming cost V 0 bases and J 4 bases, with 7 bases left between them. From germline, CDR1 is DFQATT and CDR2 SNEGSKA (reference sequence). This CDR3 has 12 residues. Written as DNA, the CDR3 is TGCAGTGCTAGAGAGGGCGGTTACGAGCAGTACTTC. The encoded protein is CSAREGGYEQYF.

This clonotype has a handful of counts. The chain couples TRBV6-2 or TRBV6-3 to TRBJ2-7, with D tentatively TRBD2 (5 bases). Germline CDR1 reads MNHEY; CDR2 reads SVGEGT. CDR3 size: 16 residues. V lost 4 bases to trimming and J lost 9 bases, with 25 bases between them. CDR3 region: CASSFPRVDPSLLQYF. The CDR3 coding sequence is TGTGCCAGCAGTTTTCCGAGGGTGGACCCGTCGTTGCTGCAGTACTTC.

This clonotype was recorded at least ten times. The rearrangement uses TRBV6-1 and TRBJ1-5; no firm D call. From germline, CDR1 is MNHNS and CDR2 SASEGT. CDR3 length equals 13 residues. The V end lost 11 bases, the J end lost 3 bases, and 14 bases lay between the germline ends. CDR3: CAGGRESNQPQHF. The DNA for the CDR3 is TGTGCCGGCGGAAGGGAATCCAATCAGCCCCAGCATTTT.

For this clonotype: This CDR3 fails to terminate in the conserved phenylalanine or tryptophan, so it likely reflects a read error. Because the CDR3's place on the DNA is in doubt, the DNA is left out and the CDR3 is given as listed by TCRdb. The rearrangement links TRBV9 to TRBJ1-3; the listed D gene, TRBD1, was not tested against the DNA. The germline CDR1 and CDR2 sequences are SGDLS and YYNGEE. Both ends counted, the CDR3 spans 9 residues. The chain's CDR3 is CASSALPGR.

This clonotype occurred many times. The CDR3 DNA reads TGTGCCAGCAGCCCCAGCCTACCTACGTTTGACACCGGGGAGCTGTTTTTT. Translating gives CASSPSLPTFDTGELFF. This chain uses TRBV7-2 with TRBJ2-2, with no clear D. The CDR3 has 17 residues. The V gene's germline CDR1 is SGHTA and CDR2 FQGNSA. The V and J ends lost 5 bases and 3 bases respectively, with 19 bases between them.

This clonotype was observed many times. This CDR3 is CASSYSSSPLHF. The CDR3 bases are TGTGCCAGCAGTTACTCCTCATCACCCCTCCACTTT. The chain joins TRBV6-6 to TRBJ1-6; D uncertain. Per the germline V gene, CDR1 is MNHNY and CDR2 is SVGAGI (reference sequence). The CDR3 contains 12 residues. Trimming took off 0 bases at V and 10 bases at J, with 4 bases between the two ends.

Comment on this clonotype: With a much larger clone just one base away, this may be a read error. The rearrangement uses TRBV12-3 or TRBV12-4 and TRBJ2-1, with TRBD2 matching 7 bases. The junction had 6 bases not matched to a gene; V was cut back by 5 bases and J by 2 bases. The CDR3 sequence is 15 residues long. CDR3 amino acids: CASSRGSFPYNEQFF. DNA for the CDR3: TGTGCCAGCAGTCGCGGGAGTTTCCCCTACAATGAGCAGTTCTTC.

About this clonotype: Just one base apart from a much larger clone, this may be a read error. Because the CDR3 is missing its conserved closing phenylalanine or tryptophan, this is likely a read error. The chain uses TRBV14 and TRBJ2-5, with 7 positions matching TRBD2. CDR1 and CDR2 (germline): SGHDN, FVKESK. The CDR3 is 13 amino acids. The V segment lost 4 bases and the J segment 5 bases; nucleotides outside the gene matches: 4. The CDR3 here is CASSPGRAETQYS. For the CDR3, the DNA is TGTGCCAGCAGCCCGGGGAGGGCTGAGACCCAGTACTCC.